A few counts support the clone carrying this TCR beta chain. Its antigen is unknown. The 5'RACE template-switching step produced TCR cDNA and added a universal primer site and UMIs. MiXCR, applied by TCRdb to the 5' RACE reads, yields one record per CDR3 protein. This sample has around 120,000 distinct CDR3 sequences, with 7.2% found just once. This specimen comes from a study of T cells after yellow fever vaccination. Study-level findings and limits: Post-booster repertoires again held most primary-vaccination clones (about 96% CD4, about 88% CD8). Contaminating bulk clonotypes could be abundant in FACS-sorted repertoires.

Specimen: CD4+ T cells sorted from PBMCs, collected about 49 days after the first yellow fever vaccination. This receptor was identified in a man aged 18 to 35 who received the YFV17D yellow fever vaccine.

The DNA for the CDR3 is TGCGCCAGCAGCTTGGGTAGCGGAGAAGAGACCCAGTACTTC. Protein product: CASSLGSGEETQYF. The chain carries TRBV5-1 and TRBJ2-5, with D possibly being TRBD2 (6 bases). V was cut by 0 bases and J by 3 bases, with 9 bases left in between. Germline CDR1 reads SGHRS; CDR2 reads YFSETQ. The CDR3 is made up of 14 amino acids.